This TCR beta chain derives from a study of T cells after posttransplantation cyclophosphamide. Busulfan-fludarabine conditioning, marrow transplant, and cyclophosphamide on days +3 and +4 were administered. On this clone itself: What it recognizes is unknown.

Study-level findings and limits: Skin or GI-infiltrating T cells shared few TRB sequences with blood. Donor-recipient repertoire similarity was low at 1-2 months, rising over year one. After PTCy, TRB diversity resembled that of CNI/methotrexate controls.

The data were produced by immunoSEQ multiplex PCR, yet TCRdb's version contains in-frame clones alone and is incomplete. The repertoire holds some 37,000 clones, just under 80% seen once, with 7.5% to 9.5% in the top ten. Germline V CDR1 and CDR2: WNHNN, SYGVQD (reference sequence). CDR3 length: 13 amino acids. V gave up 8 bases and J gave up 6 bases; unmatched junction bases: 9. The rearrangement links TRBV10-1 to TRBJ1-2; TRBD1 agrees at 7 bases. This specimen was CD4+ T cells sorted from blood, taken 1903 days after a stem cell transplant with posttransplant cyclophosphamide. The TCR comes from a female patient aged 35-55 years who received an allogeneic stem cell transplant from a related donor, was CMV-positive, and had no GVHD. A share of the T cells may be of graft donor origin. CDR3 bases: TGCGCCAGCTCTTCAGGGGGGACGGATGGCTACACCTTC. It codes for CASSSGGTDGYTF.